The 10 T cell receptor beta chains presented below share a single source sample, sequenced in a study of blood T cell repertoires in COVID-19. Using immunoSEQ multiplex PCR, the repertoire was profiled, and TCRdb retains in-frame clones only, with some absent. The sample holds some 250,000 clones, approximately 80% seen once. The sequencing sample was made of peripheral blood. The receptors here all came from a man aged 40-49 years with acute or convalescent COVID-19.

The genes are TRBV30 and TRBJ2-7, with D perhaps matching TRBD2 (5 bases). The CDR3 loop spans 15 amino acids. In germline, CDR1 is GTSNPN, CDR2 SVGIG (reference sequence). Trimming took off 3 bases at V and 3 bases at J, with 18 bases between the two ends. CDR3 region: CAWRTPGGSNYEQYF. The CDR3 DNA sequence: TGTGCCTGGAGGACCCCCGGCGGGTCGAACTACGAGCAGTACTTC.

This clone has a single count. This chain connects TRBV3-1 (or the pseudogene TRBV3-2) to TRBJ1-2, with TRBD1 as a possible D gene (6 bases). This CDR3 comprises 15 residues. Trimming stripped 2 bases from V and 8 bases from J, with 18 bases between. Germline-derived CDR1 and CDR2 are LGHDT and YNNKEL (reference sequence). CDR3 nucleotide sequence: TGTGCCAGCAGCCAAAACCTACAGGGATATAGAGGCTACACCTTC. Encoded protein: CASSQNLQGYRGYTF.

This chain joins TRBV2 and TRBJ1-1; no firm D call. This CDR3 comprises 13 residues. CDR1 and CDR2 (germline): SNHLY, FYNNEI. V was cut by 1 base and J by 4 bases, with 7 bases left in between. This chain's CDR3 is CASSEEGGTEAFF. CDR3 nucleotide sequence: TGTGCCAGCAGTGAAGAAGGAGGCACTGAAGCTTTCTTT.

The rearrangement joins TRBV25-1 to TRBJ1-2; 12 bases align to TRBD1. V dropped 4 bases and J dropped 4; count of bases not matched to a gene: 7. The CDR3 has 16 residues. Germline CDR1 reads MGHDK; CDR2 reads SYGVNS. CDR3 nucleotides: TGTGCCAGCAGTGGCCGGGACAGGGGGCGCTTCTATGGCTACACCTTC. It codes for CASSGRDRGRFYGYTF.

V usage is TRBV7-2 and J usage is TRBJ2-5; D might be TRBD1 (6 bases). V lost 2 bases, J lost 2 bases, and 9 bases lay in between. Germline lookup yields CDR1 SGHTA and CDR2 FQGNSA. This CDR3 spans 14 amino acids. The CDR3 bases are TGTGCCAGCAGCTTAACAGGGTGGCAAGAGACCCAGTACTTC. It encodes CASSLTGWQETQYF.

CDR3 sequence: CASLTGEYGYTF. As DNA, the CDR3 is TGTGCCAGCCTGACAGGGGAATATGGCTACACCTTC. The gene calls are TRBV25-1 and TRBJ1-2, with 8 nucleotides matching TRBD1. Germline CDR1 and CDR2: MGHDK and SYGVNS. V was clipped by 8 bases and J by 5 bases; unmatched bases: 4. The CDR3 runs 12 residues.

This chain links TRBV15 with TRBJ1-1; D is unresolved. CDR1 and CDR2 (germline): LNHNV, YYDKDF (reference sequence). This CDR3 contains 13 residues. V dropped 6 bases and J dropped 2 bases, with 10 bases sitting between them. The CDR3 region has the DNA TGTGCCACCAGTTACGGAGTAAACACTGAAGCTTTCTTT. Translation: CATSYGVNTEAFF.

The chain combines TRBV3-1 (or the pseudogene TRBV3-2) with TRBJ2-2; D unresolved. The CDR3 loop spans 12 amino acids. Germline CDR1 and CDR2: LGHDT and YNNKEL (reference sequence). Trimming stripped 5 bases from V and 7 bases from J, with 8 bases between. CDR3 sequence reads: CASSLYGGELFF. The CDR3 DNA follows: TGTGCCAGCAGCTTATACGGCGGGGAGCTGTTTTTT.

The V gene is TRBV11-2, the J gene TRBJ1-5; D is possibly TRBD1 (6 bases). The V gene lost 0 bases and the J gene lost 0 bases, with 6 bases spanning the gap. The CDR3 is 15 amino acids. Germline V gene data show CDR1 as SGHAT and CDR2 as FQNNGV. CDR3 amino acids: CASSLEGASNQPQHF. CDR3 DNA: TGTGCCAGCAGCTTAGAGGGGGCTAGCAATCAGCCCCAGCATTTT.

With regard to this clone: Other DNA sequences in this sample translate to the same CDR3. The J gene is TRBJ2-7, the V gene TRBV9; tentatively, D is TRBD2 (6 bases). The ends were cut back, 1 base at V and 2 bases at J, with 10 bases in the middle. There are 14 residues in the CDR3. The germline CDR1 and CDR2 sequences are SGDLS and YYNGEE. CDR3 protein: CASSVTSTTYEQYF. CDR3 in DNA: TGTGCCAGCAGCGTAACTAGCACGACCTACGAGCAGTACTTC.